These 10 T cell receptor beta chains were all obtained from the same sample, sequenced in a study of T cell changes during pregnancy in multiple sclerosis. Some clones are missing from TCRdb's copy, which holds only in-frame ones; the method was immunoSEQ multiplex PCR. This table holds approximately 90,000 clones, roughly 89% found once. This material consisted of peripheral blood, taken after pregnancy. These receptors all stem from a female donor in good health, enrolled as a control in a pregnancy study.

The chain links TRBV13 to TRBJ2-1; the D gene is possibly TRBD2 (5 bases). The CDR3 runs to 15 residues. The germline V gene encodes CDR1 PRHDT and CDR2 FYEKMQ (reference sequence). V was trimmed by 4 bases and J by 8 bases, leaving 18 bases between them. DNA of the CDR3: TGTGCCAGCAGCTCCTCCGGGTCCCGGGAAGATGAGCAGTTCTTC. It encodes CASSSSGSREDEQFF.

The chain carries TRBV10-3 and TRBJ1-1; TRBD1 matches 8 bases. The CDR3 contains 14 residues. The junction had 8 bases not matched to a gene; V was cut back by 6 bases and J by 5 bases. Germline V gene sequence: CDR1 ENHRY, CDR2 SYGVKD. The CDR3 region is CAIRSGQAVTEAFF. For the CDR3, the DNA is TGTGCCATCAGATCGGGACAGGCTGTTACTGAAGCTTTCTTT.

The chain carries TRBV18 and TRBJ2-3, with D perhaps matching TRBD1 (5 bases). The CDR3 sequence is 16 residues long. CDR1 KGHSH and CDR2 LQKENI come from the germline V gene. V lost 2 bases to trimming and J lost 2 bases, with 14 bases between them. This CDR3 is CASSPSRGRATDTQYF. CDR3 DNA: TGTGCCAGCTCACCATCTAGGGGCAGGGCCACAGATACGCAGTATTTT.

This chain joins TRBV5-4 and TRBJ1-4; D not resolved. V was clipped by 5 bases and J by 2 bases, with 10 bases between them. The CDR3 spans 14 residues. Looked up from germline, CDR1 is SGHNT and CDR2 is YYREEE (reference sequence). CDR3 protein: CASSYMPTNEKLFF. For the CDR3, the DNA is TGTGCCAGCAGTTACATGCCTACTAATGAAAAACTGTTTTTT.

The J gene is TRBJ1-2, the V gene TRBV6-4; 8 bases fit TRBD1. Losses at the gene ends were 2 bases for V and 2 bases for J; bases not matched to a gene: 13. Germline V gene data show CDR1 as MRHNA and CDR2 as SNTAGT. The CDR3 is 18 residues long. As DNA, the CDR3 is TGTGCCAGCAGTGACGAAGTCGCGGACAGGGCCGAAAACTATGGCTACACCTTC. The encoded protein is CASSDEVADRAENYGYTF.

This chain joins TRBV10-3 and TRBJ2-2, with D uncertain. Germline V CDR1 and CDR2: ENHRY, SYGVKD. Trimming removed 4 bases from V and 3 bases from J, with 6 bases in between. The CDR3 has 13 amino acids. In DNA, the CDR3 is TGTGCCATCAGTGGTCTCGACACCGGGGAGCTGTTTTTT. As protein: CAISGLDTGELFF.

This clone was found once. The V gene is TRBV7-2, the J gene TRBJ2-2; weak D call: TRBD2 (6 bases). The ends were cut back, 5 bases at V and 6 bases at J, with 13 bases in the middle. The V gene's germline CDR1 is SGHTA and CDR2 FQGNSA. The CDR3 length is 14 residues. CDR3 in DNA: TGTGCCAGCAGCCTGAAAAGACTAGCCGGGGAGCTGTTTTTT. Encoded protein: CASSLKRLAGELFF.

The chain uses TRBV6-5 and TRBJ2-3; D may be TRBD2 (7 bases). The CDR3 extends over 14 amino acids. Germline values: CDR1 MNHEY, CDR2 SVGAGI. Trimming cost V 8 bases and J 5 bases, with 17 bases left between them. CDR3 sequence reads: CASRNHREGDTQYF. The CDR3 DNA follows: TGTGCCAGCCGCAATCACAGGGAGGGAGATACGCAGTATTTT.

The chain has TRBV11-2 and TRBJ1-4; TRBD1 agrees at 8 bases. Germline V gene data show CDR1 as SGHAT and CDR2 as FQNNGV. V shed 5 bases and J 14 bases; nucleotides not matched to a gene: 10. CDR3 length equals 13 residues. The CDR3 region is CASSPGTGLGLFF. The CDR3 nucleotides are TGTGCCAGCAGCCCAGGGACAGGCTTAGGGCTGTTTTTT.

V usage is TRBV9 and J usage is TRBJ1-3, with 10 bases matching TRBD1. V lost 0 bases and J lost 4; bases outside the gene matches: 4. The CDR3 is 16 amino acids. Germline CDR1 and CDR2: SGDLS and YYNGEE. CDR3 sequence reads: CASSVGGTGAGNTIYF. The DNA for the CDR3 is TGTGCCAGCAGCGTAGGGGGGACAGGGGCAGGAAACACCATATATTTT.